This record looks at one T cell receptor (beta chain) sequence and its context. As yet, its antigen is unknown. This CDR3 spans 13 amino acids. Germline CDR1 and CDR2: SGHRS and YFSETQ. V dropped 6 bases and J dropped 3 bases, with 13 bases sitting between them. Unique molecular identifiers were affixed to single, distinct cDNA molecules. From the 5' RACE reads, TCRdb called clonotypes with MiXCR, one entry per CDR3 protein. This sample has about 98,000 distinct CDR3 sequences, with more than 9.5% found just once. The record originates from a study of early T cells in non-severe SARS-CoV-2 infection. Study-level background: Bulk RNA taken from unsorted whole blood was sequenced, leaving chains unpaired.

Whole-study findings and limits: Anti-spike CD8 responses were favored in VDJdb matching, and private and CD4 specificities were missed.

The chain uses TRBV5-1 and TRBJ2-7; TRBD1 might be the D (6 bases). The sequenced sample consisted of whole blood. The TCR originated in an adult who was a healthcare worker with PCR-confirmed SARS-CoV-2 infection or an uninfected control (not recorded which). The CDR3 coding sequence is TGCGCCAGCACATCCGGACAGAGCTACGAGCAGTACTTC. This gives the protein CASTSGQSYEQYF. The full variable domain, with the rest looked up from reference TRBV5-1 and TRBJ2-7, is KAGVTQTPRYLIKTRGQQVTLSCSPISGHRSVSWYQQTPGQGLQFLFEYFSETQRNKGNFPGRFSGRQFSNSRSEMNVSTLELGDSALYLCASTSGQSYEQYFGPGTRLTVT.